This TCR beta chain was documented in a study of molecular identifiers for immune sequencing clone quantification. General study results and limits: Among about a million naive cells, spiked Jurkat TCR RNA from a single cell was reportedly detectable. Clones that exceeded 20 RNA copies held over 99% of effector molecules, yet under 1% in naive cells.

Making the bulk TCR libraries relied on previously described methods and listed TCR primers. TCRdb recomputed calls from the PCR reads with MiXCR, one row per CDR3 protein. The sample has 250,000 to 400,000 distinct CDR3 sequences, 20% to 25% seen once. CDR1 is LNHNV and CDR2 is YYDKDF in the germline V gene (reference sequence). After removal of 0 bases from V and 2 bases from J, the junction contained 6 bases not matched to a gene. The CDR3 extends over 18 amino acids. For this clonotype: Antigen unknown.

Sequencing used naive CD8+ T cells from blood, with Jurkat cell RNA spiked in. Described subset: FACS-sorted CD8+CD4-CCR7+CD45RA+ naive T cells. This clonotype was sampled from a human donor in good health. Some libraries in this study had Jurkat cell RNA spiked in. The chain combines TRBV15 with TRBJ2-3, with TRBD2 matching 12 bases. The CDR3 sequence: CATSRDAGLAGTTDTQYF. The CDR3 DNA reads as TGTGCCACCAGCAGAGATGCAGGACTAGCGGGGACCACAGATACGCAGTATTTT.